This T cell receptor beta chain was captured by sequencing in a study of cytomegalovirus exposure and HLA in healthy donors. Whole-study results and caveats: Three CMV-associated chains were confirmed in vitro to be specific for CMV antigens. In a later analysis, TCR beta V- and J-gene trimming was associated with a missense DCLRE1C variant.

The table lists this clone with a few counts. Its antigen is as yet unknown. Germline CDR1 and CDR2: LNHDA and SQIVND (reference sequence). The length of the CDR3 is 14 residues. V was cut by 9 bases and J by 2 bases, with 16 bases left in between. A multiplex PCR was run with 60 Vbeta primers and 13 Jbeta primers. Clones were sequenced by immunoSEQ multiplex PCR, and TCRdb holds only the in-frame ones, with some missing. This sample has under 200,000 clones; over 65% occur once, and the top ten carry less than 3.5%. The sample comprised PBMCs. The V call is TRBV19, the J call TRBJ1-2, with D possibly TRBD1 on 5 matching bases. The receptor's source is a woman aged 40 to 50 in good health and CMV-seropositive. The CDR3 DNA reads TGTGCCAGCCGGGTGGGGCAGTTGAACTATGGCTACACCTTC. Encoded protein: CASRVGQLNYGYTF.